Shown below are 18 T cell receptor beta chains from a single sample sequenced in a study of cytomegalovirus exposure and HLA in healthy donors. PCR amplification relied on 60 Vbeta primers (plus 13 Jbeta primers). Data came from immunoSEQ multiplex PCR; TCRdb stores just in-frame clones and leaves some out. Of approximately 100,000 clones listed, 81% are singletons. The sequenced material came from PBMCs. These receptors all stem from a woman aged 25 to 45 in good health and CMV-seronegative.

V gene TRBV5-1 combines with J gene TRBJ2-7; TRBD1 might be the D (6 bases). The germline V gene encodes CDR1 SGHRS and CDR2 YFSETQ. V was shortened by 1 base and J by 3 bases, with 11 bases between the two germline ends. The CDR3 consists of 14 residues. The CDR3 sequence: CASSLSRGGYEQYF. The CDR3 DNA reads TGCGCCAGCAGCTTGTCCAGGGGTGGCTACGAGCAGTACTTC.

This clone appeared a few times. V gene TRBV2 combines with J gene TRBJ2-3, with 10 positions matching TRBD2. The CDR3 loop spans 15 amino acids. V gave up 7 bases and J gave up 4 bases; unmatched junction bases: 8. Per the germline V gene, CDR1 is SNHLY and CDR2 is FYNNEI. Here the CDR3 reads CASTSGRVLPDTQYF. The CDR3 DNA reads as TGTGCCAGCACTAGCGGGAGAGTACTCCCAGATACGCAGTATTTT. Combining the CDR3 with reference TRBV2 and TRBJ2-3 gives the whole variable domain EPEVTQTPSHQVTQMGQEVILRCVPISNHLYFYWYRQILGQKVEFLVSFYNNEISEKSEIFDDQFSVERPDGSNFTLKIRSTKLEDSAMYFCASTSGRVLPDTQYFGPGTRLTVL.

The J gene is TRBJ1-5, the V gene TRBV28; possible D gene TRBD1, 5 bases. CDR3 size: 15 residues. CDR1 and CDR2 from the germline V gene are MDHEN and SYDVKM. V was cut by 4 bases and J by 0 bases, with 10 bases left in between. The CDR3 loop is CASSWGGTSNQPQHF. The CDR3, as DNA: TGTGCCAGCAGTTGGGGGGGTACTAGCAATCAGCCCCAGCATTTT.

The CDR3 loop reads CASSWGTSGRAGTGELFF. The CDR3 bases are TGTGCCAGCAGCTGGGGGACTAGCGGGAGGGCTGGAACCGGGGAGCTGTTTTTT. The chain carries TRBV13 and TRBJ2-2; TRBD2 matches at 16 bases. J gave up 5 bases and V 4 bases, and 7 bases lay outside the gene matches. This CDR3 is 18 amino acids long. The germline V gene encodes CDR1 PRHDT and CDR2 FYEKMQ (reference sequence).

This clone has just a few counts. The chain has TRBV4-1 and TRBJ2-5; TRBD2 matches at 10 bases. The CDR3 runs to 18 residues. In germline, CDR1 is MGHRA, CDR2 YSYEKL. The V segment lost 2 bases and the J segment 5 bases; nucleotides outside the gene matches: 14. CDR3 amino acids: CASSQPASKREGGETQYF. The CDR3 coding sequence is TGCGCCAGCAGCCAACCCGCCTCCAAGCGGGAGGGCGGGGAGACCCAGTACTTC.

Only a few counts were recorded for this clone. The V and J genes are TRBV2 and TRBJ2-3, with 12 bases that match TRBD2. CDR3 length: 16 residues. V lost 6 bases to trimming and J lost 0 bases; unmatched junction nucleotides: 4. Germline lookup yields CDR1 SNHLY and CDR2 FYNNEI. As DNA, the CDR3 is TGTGCCAGCAGCCCCGGGACTAGCGGGAGCACAGATACGCAGTATTTT. The encoded protein is CASSPGTSGSTDTQYF.

The V call is TRBV29-1, the J call TRBJ2-3, with TRBD2 matching over 7 bases. CDR1 and CDR2 (germline): SQVTM, ANQGSEA. The length of the CDR3 is 14 residues. V shed 4 bases, J shed 5 bases, and the junction held 9 bases outside the gene matches. In DNA form, the CDR3 reads TGCAGCGTTGTTCGGCTAGCGGCCCAAGATACGCAGTATTTT. It encodes CSVVRLAAQDTQYF.

This chain links TRBV7-8 with TRBJ2-2; 7 bases align to TRBD2. V was pared by 4 bases and J by 3 bases, with 8 bases of the junction left unmatched. In germline, CDR1 is SGHVS, CDR2 FQNEAQ. The CDR3 extends over 16 amino acids. The CDR3 nucleotides are TGTGCCAGCAGCTGGAAGCGGGAAACGTACACCGGGGAGCTGTTTTTT. Translation gives CASSWKRETYTGELFF.

The genes are TRBV6-5 and TRBJ2-1; D unclear. In germline, CDR1 is MNHEY, CDR2 SVGAGI. This CDR3 region has 13 residues. V lost 2 bases and J 6 bases, leaving 8 bases between the germline ends. CDR3 in amino acids: CASSYERGNEQFF. DNA for the CDR3: TGTGCCAGCAGTTACGAACGAGGCAATGAGCAGTTCTTC.

This clone came up a few times. This chain connects TRBV7-6 to TRBJ2-6, with 8 bases matching TRBD2. Trimming cost V 5 bases and J 2 bases; bases outside gene matches: 8. The CDR3 length is 17 residues. Per the germline V gene, CDR1 is SGHVS and CDR2 is FNYEAQ. DNA for the CDR3: TGTGCCAGCAGCACCCCCCGGGGGGGCGCTGGGGCCAACGTCCTGACTTTC. Its translation is CASSTPRGGAGANVLTF.

The rearrangement uses TRBV9 and TRBJ2-5; TRBD1 is a possible D gene (7 bases). V was clipped by 1 base and J by 1 base, with 14 bases between them. Germline V gene data show CDR1 as SGDLS and CDR2 as YYNGEE. The CDR3 has 16 amino acids. CDR3 sequence reads: CASSVSGGTLQETQYF. The CDR3 bases are TGTGCCAGCAGCGTATCAGGGGGGACCCTCCAAGAGACCCAGTACTTC. Looking up the rest from reference TRBV9 and TRBJ2-5 gives the full variable domain: DSGVTQTPKHLITATGQRVTLRCSPRSGDLSVYWYQQSLDQGLQFLIQYYNGEERAKGNILERFSAQQFPDLHSELNLSSLELGDSALYFCASSVSGGTLQETQYFGPGTRLLVL.

This clone is a singleton in its sample. This chain joins TRBV11-2 and TRBJ2-4, with 7 bases that match TRBD2. The J segment lost 2 bases and the V segment lost 5 bases, leaving 9 bases of the junction unmatched. The V gene's germline CDR1 is SGHAT and CDR2 FQNNGV. This CDR3 has 16 amino acids. The chain's CDR3 is CASSQAGTATKNIQYF. Here the CDR3 DNA reads TGTGCCAGCAGCCAAGCGGGGACGGCGACCAAAAACATTCAGTACTTC.

The rearrangement joins TRBV27 to TRBJ2-7; 7 positions match TRBD2. The CDR3 is made up of 16 amino acids. Trimming at V came to 5 bases and at J to 2 bases, leaving 12 bases not matched to a gene. Germline CDR1 MNHEY, CDR2 SMNVEV (reference sequence). The CDR3 coding sequence is TGTGCCAGCAGTCAGGGAAGGGCGGGACTAACCTACGAGCAGTACTTC. Its protein is CASSQGRAGLTYEQYF.

A single count supports this clone. The gene calls are TRBV4-3 and TRBJ2-3; the match to TRBD2 covers 8 bases. V dropped 3 bases and J dropped 6; count of bases not matched to a gene: 8. This CDR3 comprises 15 residues. Germline values: CDR1 LGHNA, CDR2 YSLEER. The CDR3 loop reads CASSHQAGVVDTQYF. In DNA form, the CDR3 reads TGCGCCAGCAGCCACCAAGCGGGAGTCGTGGATACGCAGTATTTT.

The V and J genes are TRBV10-3 and TRBJ2-5, with D hard to call. Germline-derived CDR1 and CDR2 are ENHRY and SYGVKD. With 10 bases removed from V and 4 bases from J, the gap between germline ends came to 22 bases. The CDR3 spans 15 residues. CDR3 region: CATGSRLVEGETQYF. CDR3 sequence (DNA): TGTGCCACTGGGTCTAGACTGGTCGAAGGAGAGACCCAGTACTTC.

The chain is built from TRBV25-1 and TRBJ2-7; TRBD1 agrees at 8 bases. Per germline, CDR1 MGHDK and CDR2 SYGVNS. J was trimmed by 6 bases and V by 7 bases; bases with no gene match: 8. CDR3 size: 13 residues. The CDR3 nucleotides read TGTGCCAGCATCAGGGGGCCCGGCGGCGAGCAGTACTTC. It yields the protein CASIRGPGGEQYF.

The chain is built from TRBV7-2 and TRBJ2-1, with 11 bases identical to TRBD1. The CDR3 consists of 13 residues. Unmatched junction bases numbered 5, after V lost 5 bases and J lost 11 bases. Germline lookup yields CDR1 SGHTA and CDR2 FQGNSA. In nucleotides, the CDR3 is TGTGCCAGCAGCGAACGGGACAGGGGGAAGCAGTTCTTC. Translated: CASSERDRGKQFF.

This clone appeared once. The V call is TRBV7-3, the J call TRBJ2-2; TRBD2 might be the D (6 bases). This CDR3 has 17 residues. Germline V gene sequence: CDR1 SGHTA, CDR2 FQGTGA. Between the trimmed V and J ends, which lost 0 bases and 4 bases, there was a span of 15 bases. DNA of the CDR3: TGTGCCAGCAGCTTAACCTGGGCCTCTAGCGTCACCGGGGAGCTGTTTTTT. It encodes CASSLTWASSVTGELFF.